This TCR beta chain comes out of a study of blood T cell repertoires in COVID-19. Study-wide context: Samples came from the United States, Italy and Spain, spanning acute and convalescent COVID-19. T cells, B-cell-depleted T cells, or PBMCs provided the cDNA or gDNA that served as material.

Sequencing used immunoSEQ multiplex PCR; TCRdb keeps in-frame clones, though not all of them. This sample has roughly 170,000 clones, with roughly 85% found just once. The germline V gene encodes CDR1 MNHEY and CDR2 SMNVEV (reference sequence). Trimming at V came to 8 bases and at J to 6 bases, leaving 8 bases not matched to a gene. The CDR3 consists of 14 residues. Sequencing used peripheral blood. The clonotype was recovered from a woman in her 50s with COVID-19, enrolled during active disease. The J gene is TRBJ2-1, the V gene TRBV27; 9 bases agree with TRBD1. CDR3 sequence reads: CASARTGVGNEQFF. CDR3 DNA: TGTGCCAGCGCTAGGACAGGGGTAGGCAATGAGCAGTTCTTC.